The entry below gives a single TCR beta chain sequence along with its context. Its cognate antigen is unknown. Sequenced by immunoSEQ multiplex PCR; TCRdb stores in-frame clones only, minus some. The sample contains tens of thousands of clones, 60% to 80% of which appear only once. The data are from a study of T cell clones after liver transplantation. Study findings and constraints: Post-transplant time points were not standardized, so conclusions are preliminary. Compared with third party-reactive sequences, donor-reactive ones declined more, independent of withdrawal success.

This CDR3 has 15 amino acids. V was pared by 7 bases and J by 2 bases, with 8 bases of the junction left unmatched. Germline V CDR1 and CDR2: SNHLY, FYNNEI. The sample here was CD4+ T cells from blood, taken at the 22-month timepoint. The chain joins TRBV2 to TRBJ2-7; 10 nucleotides align to TRBD1. This TCR was recovered from a human patient who received a liver transplant. Some T cells may arise from the graft donor. The CDR3: CASTKEGQGTYEQYF. The CDR3 coding sequence is TGTGCCAGCACCAAGGAGGGACAGGGGACCTACGAGCAGTACTTC.